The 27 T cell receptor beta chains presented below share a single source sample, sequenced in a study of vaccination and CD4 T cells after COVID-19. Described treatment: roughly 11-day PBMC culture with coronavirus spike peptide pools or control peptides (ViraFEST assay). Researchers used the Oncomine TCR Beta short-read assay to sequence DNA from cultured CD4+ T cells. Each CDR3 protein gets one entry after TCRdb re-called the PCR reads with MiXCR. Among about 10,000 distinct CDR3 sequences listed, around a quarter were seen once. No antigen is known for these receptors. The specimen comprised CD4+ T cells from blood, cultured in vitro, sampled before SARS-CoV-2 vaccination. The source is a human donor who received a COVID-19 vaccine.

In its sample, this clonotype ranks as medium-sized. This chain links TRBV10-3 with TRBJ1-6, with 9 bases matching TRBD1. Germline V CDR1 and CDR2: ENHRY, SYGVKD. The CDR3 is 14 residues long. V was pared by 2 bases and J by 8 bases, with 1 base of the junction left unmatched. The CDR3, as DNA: TGTGCCATCAGTGAGGGACAGGGGTATTCACCCCTCCACTTT. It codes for CAISEGQGYSPLHF.

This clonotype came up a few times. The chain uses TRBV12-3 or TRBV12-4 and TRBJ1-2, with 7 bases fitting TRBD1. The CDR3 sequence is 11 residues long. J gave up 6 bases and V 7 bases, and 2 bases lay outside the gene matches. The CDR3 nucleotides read TGTGCCAGCACCACAGGGGATGGCTACACCTTC. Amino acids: CASTTGDGYTF.

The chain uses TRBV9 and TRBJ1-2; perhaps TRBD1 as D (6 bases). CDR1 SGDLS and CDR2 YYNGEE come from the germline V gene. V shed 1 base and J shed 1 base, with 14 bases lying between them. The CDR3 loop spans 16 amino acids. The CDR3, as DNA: TGTGCCAGCAGCGTAACGCCAGGGGTAGATAACTATGGCTACACCTTC. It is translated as CASSVTPGVDNYGYTF.

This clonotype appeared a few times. The CDR3 DNA sequence: TGTGCCAGCAGCCAAGCTCTAGCGGGGGAAGAGACCCAGTACTTC. Translation gives CASSQALAGEETQYF. The chain combines TRBV14 with TRBJ2-5, with 10 bases aligning to TRBD2. The CDR3 loop spans 15 amino acids. Germline loops: CDR1 SGHDN, CDR2 FVKESK. With 1 base clipped from V and 3 bases from J, the junction kept 2 bases outside the gene matches.

The CDR3 nucleotides read TGTGCCAGCAGCCGTTATCCTCCAGGGGGCGCCGGGAGAGGAGAGACCCAGTACTTC. Protein sequence: CASSRYPPGGAGRGETQYF. The chain links TRBV7-2 to TRBJ2-5; 8 bases line up with TRBD1. V lost 5 bases, J lost 4 bases, and 21 bases stayed unmatched. Germline V lookup: CDR1 SGHTA, CDR2 FQGNSA. The CDR3 is made up of 19 amino acids. Drawing the rest from reference TRBV7-2 and TRBJ2-5, the complete variable domain is GAGVSQSPSNKVTEKGKDVELRCDPISGHTALYWYRQSLGQGLEFLIYFQGNSAPDKSGLPSDRFSAERTGGSVSTLTIQRTQQEDSAVYLCASSRYPPGGAGRGETQYFGPGTRLLVL.

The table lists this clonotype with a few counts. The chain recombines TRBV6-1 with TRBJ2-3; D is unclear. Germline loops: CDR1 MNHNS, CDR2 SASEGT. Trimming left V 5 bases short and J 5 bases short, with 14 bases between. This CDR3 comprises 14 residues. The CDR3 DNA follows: TGTGCCAGCAGTACCCTAGTGCGTCAAGATACGCAGTATTTT. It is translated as CASSTLVRQDTQYF.

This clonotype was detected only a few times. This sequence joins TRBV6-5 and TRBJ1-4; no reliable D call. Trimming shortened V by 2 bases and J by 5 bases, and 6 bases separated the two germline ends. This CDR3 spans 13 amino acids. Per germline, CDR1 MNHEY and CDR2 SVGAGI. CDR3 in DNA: TGTGCCAGCAGTTACGATCCCAATGAAAAACTGTTTTTT. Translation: CASSYDPNEKLFF.

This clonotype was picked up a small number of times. This chain's CDR3 is CASSNAGVFGEQYF. DNA for the CDR3: TGTGCCAGCTCCAACGCAGGGGTGTTTGGCGAGCAGTACTTC. The chain employs TRBV18 and TRBJ2-7; D might be TRBD1 (6 bases). V lost 6 bases to trimming and J lost 6 bases, with 18 bases between them. CDR1 KGHSH and CDR2 LQKENI come from the germline V gene. The CDR3 loop spans 14 amino acids.

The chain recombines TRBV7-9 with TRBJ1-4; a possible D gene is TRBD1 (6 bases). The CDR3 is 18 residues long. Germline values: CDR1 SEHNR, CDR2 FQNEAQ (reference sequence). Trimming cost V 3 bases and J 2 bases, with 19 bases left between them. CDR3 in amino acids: CASSLGPPEGGTNEKLFF. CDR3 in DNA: TGTGCCAGCAGCTTGGGGCCCCCAGAAGGGGGGACTAATGAAAAACTGTTTTTT.

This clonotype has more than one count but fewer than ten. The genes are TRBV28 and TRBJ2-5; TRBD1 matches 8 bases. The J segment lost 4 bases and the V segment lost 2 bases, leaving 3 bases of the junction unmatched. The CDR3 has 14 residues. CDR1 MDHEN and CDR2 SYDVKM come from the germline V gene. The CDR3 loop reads CASSLGGQGETQYF. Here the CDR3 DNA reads TGTGCCAGCAGTTTAGGAGGACAGGGAGAGACCCAGTACTTC.

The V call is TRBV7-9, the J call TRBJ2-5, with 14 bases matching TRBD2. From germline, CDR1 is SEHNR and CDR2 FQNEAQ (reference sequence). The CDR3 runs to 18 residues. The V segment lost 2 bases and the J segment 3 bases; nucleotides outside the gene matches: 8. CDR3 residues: CASSLKQRGLAGEETQYF. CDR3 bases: TGTGCCAGCAGCTTAAAGCAGCGGGGACTAGCGGGGGAAGAGACCCAGTACTTC.

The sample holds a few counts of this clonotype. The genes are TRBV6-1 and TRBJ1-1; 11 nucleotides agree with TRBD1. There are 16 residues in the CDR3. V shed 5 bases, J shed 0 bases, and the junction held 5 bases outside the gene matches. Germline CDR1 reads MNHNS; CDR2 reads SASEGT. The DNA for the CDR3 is TGTGCCAGCAGTCAGGACAGGGGGCGAATGAACACTGAAGCTTTCTTT. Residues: CASSQDRGRMNTEAFF.

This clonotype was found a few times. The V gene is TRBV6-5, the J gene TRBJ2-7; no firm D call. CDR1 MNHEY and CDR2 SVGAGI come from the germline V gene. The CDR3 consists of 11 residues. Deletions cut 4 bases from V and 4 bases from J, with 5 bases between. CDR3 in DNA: TGTGCCAGCAGTTTGGGGTACGAGCAGTACTTC. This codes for CASSLGYEQYF.

The CDR3 coding sequence is TGTGCCAGCAGTGTTGAGGTGGGGGAGACCCAGTACTTC. It specifies CASSVEVGETQYF. The chain is built from TRBV6-4 and TRBJ2-5; D gene ambiguous. The germline V gene encodes CDR1 MRHNA and CDR2 SNTAGT. With 4 bases removed from V and 5 bases from J, the gap between germline ends came to 11 bases. This CDR3 contains 13 residues.

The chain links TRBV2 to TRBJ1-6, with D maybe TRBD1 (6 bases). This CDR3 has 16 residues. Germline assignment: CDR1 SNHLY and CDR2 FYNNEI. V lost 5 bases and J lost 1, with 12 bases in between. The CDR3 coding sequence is TGTGCCAGCAGTCTCGAACAGGGTTCCTATAATTCACCCCTCCACTTT. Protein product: CASSLEQGSYNSPLHF.

CDR3 sequence: CAWSVGHRYSNQPQHF. CDR3 nucleotides: TGTGCCTGGAGTGTAGGCCACAGGTATAGCAATCAGCCCCAGCATTTT. The V and J genes are TRBV30 and TRBJ1-5; D is possibly TRBD1 (5 bases). Germline V CDR1 and CDR2: GTSNPN, SVGIG (reference sequence). The CDR3 is 16 amino acids. V lost 0 bases and J lost 0, with 12 bases in between.

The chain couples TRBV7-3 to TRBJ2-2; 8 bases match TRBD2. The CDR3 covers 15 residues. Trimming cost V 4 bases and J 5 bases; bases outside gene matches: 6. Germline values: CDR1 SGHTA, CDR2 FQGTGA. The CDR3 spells CASSSGGAGTGELFF. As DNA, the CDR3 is TGTGCCAGCAGCTCGGGGGGGGCCGGGACCGGGGAGCTGTTTTTT.

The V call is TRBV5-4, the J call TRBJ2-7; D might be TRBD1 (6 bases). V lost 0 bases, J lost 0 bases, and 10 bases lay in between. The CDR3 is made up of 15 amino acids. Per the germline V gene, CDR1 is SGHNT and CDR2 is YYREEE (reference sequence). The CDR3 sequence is CASSLDRANSYEQYF. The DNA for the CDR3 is TGTGCCAGCAGCTTGGACAGGGCCAACTCCTACGAGCAGTACTTC.

The CDR3 DNA sequence: TGCAGTGCTAGATCGACAGGGGGCGATCCTGAAGCTTTCTTT. Its protein product is CSARSTGGDPEAFF. The V and J genes are TRBV20-1 and TRBJ1-1, with TRBD1 identical over 10 bases. The CDR3 loop spans 14 amino acids. From germline, CDR1 is DFQATT and CDR2 SNEGSKA (reference sequence). Trimming removed 2 bases from V and 6 bases from J; junction bases left unmatched: 6.

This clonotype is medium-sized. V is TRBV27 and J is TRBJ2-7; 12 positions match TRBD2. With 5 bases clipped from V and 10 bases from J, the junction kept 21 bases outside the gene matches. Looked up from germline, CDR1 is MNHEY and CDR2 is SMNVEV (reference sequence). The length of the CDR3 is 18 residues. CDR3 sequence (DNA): TGTGCCAGCAGTCTCATTACCCCCTCGACTAGCGGGGGCCAACGACAGTACTTC. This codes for CASSLITPSTSGGQRQYF.

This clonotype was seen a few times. In DNA, the CDR3 is TGTGCCAGCAGCCGGGGGACAATCGGGAACGAGCAGTACTTC. Translating gives CASSRGTIGNEQYF. The chain joins TRBV27 to TRBJ2-7; D might be TRBD1 or TRBD2, each matching 6 bases. The CDR3 contains 14 residues. V was trimmed by 6 bases and J by 5 bases, leaving 17 bases between them. Germline CDR1 MNHEY, CDR2 SMNVEV (reference sequence).

The CDR3 nucleotides are TGTGCCAGCAGTTATATTAGCGTGGGGGGTTCGCTTGAGACCCAGTACTTC. Translation gives CASSYISVGGSLETQYF. The V call is TRBV7-2, the J call TRBJ2-5, with D possibly being TRBD2 (6 bases). The CDR3 has 17 residues. Trimming removed 6 bases from V and 5 bases from J, with 25 bases in between. Germline V gene lookup returns CDR1 SGHTA and CDR2 FQGNSA.

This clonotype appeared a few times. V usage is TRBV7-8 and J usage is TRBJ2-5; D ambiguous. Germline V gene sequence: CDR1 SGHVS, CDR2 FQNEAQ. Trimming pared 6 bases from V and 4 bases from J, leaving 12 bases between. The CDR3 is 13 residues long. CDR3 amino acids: CASSESRVETQYF. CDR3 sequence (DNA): TGTGCCAGCAGTGAGTCCCGCGTAGAGACCCAGTACTTC.

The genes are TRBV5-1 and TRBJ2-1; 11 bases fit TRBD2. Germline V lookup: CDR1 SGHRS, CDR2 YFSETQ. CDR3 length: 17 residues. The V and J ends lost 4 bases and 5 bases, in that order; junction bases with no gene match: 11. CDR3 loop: CASSEFSVLAGDNEQFF. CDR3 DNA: TGCGCCAGCAGCGAATTCTCAGTACTAGCGGGGGACAATGAGCAGTTCTTC.

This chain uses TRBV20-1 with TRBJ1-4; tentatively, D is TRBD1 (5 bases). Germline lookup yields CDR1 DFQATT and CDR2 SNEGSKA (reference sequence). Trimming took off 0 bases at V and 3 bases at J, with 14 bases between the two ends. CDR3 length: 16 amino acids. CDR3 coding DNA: TGCAGTGCTAGAGATCCCTCGACAGCCTCTAATGAAAAACTGTTTTTT. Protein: CSARDPSTASNEKLFF.

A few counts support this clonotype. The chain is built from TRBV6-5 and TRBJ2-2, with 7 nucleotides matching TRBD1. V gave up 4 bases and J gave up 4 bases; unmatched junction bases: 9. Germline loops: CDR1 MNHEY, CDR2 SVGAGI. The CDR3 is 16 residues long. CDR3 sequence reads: CASSSGTAYGTGELFF. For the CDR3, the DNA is TGTGCCAGCAGTTCCGGGACAGCCTACGGCACCGGGGAGCTGTTTTTT.

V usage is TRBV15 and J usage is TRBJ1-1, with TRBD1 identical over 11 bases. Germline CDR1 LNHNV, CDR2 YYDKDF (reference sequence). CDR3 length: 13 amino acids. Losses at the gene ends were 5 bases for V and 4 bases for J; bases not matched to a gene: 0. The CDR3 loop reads CATSGTGGTEAFF. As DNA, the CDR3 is TGTGCCACCAGCGGGACAGGGGGCACTGAAGCTTTCTTT.